This T cell receptor (beta chain) was documented in a study of cytomegalovirus exposure and HLA in healthy donors. Per germline, CDR1 SGHDN and CDR2 FVKESK. Between the trimmed V and J ends, which lost 4 bases and 2 bases, there was a span of 18 bases. This CDR3 spans 16 amino acids. Primers: 60 Vbeta forward and 13 Jbeta reverse. Produced via immunoSEQ multiplex PCR; TCRdb's table is partial and in-frame only. The sample carries some 190,000 clones, around three quarters recorded once. The chain combines TRBV14 with TRBJ2-7, with D perhaps TRBD1 (6 bases). Input material: PBMCs. The sequence derives from a woman aged 30 to 39 in good health and CMV-seropositive. CDR3 amino acids: CASSRQTGFGPYEQYF. DNA of the CDR3: TGTGCCAGCAGCCGCCAGACAGGCTTTGGGCCCTACGAGCAGTACTTC.